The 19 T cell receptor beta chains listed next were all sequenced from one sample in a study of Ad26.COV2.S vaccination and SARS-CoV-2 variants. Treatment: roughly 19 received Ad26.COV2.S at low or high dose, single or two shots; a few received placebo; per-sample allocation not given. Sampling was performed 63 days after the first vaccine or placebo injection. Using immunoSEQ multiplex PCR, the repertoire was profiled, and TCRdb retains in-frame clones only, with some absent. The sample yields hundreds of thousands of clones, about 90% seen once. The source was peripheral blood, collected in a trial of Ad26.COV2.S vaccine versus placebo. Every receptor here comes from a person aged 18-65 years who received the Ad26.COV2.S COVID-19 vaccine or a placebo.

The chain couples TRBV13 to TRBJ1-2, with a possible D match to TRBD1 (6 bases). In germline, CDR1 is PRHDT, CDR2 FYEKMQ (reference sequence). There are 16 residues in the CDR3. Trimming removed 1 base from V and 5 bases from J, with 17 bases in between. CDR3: CASSLVGQGPEYGYTF. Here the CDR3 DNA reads TGTGCCAGCAGCTTAGTTGGTCAGGGGCCAGAGTATGGCTACACCTTC.

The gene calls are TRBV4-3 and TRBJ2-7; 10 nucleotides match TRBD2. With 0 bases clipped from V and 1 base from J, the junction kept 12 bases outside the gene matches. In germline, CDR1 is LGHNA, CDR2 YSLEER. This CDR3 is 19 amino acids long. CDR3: CASSQESRLAGGRSYEQYF. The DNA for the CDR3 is TGCGCCAGCAGCCAAGAGAGTCGGTTAGCGGGGGGCCGATCCTACGAGCAGTACTTC.

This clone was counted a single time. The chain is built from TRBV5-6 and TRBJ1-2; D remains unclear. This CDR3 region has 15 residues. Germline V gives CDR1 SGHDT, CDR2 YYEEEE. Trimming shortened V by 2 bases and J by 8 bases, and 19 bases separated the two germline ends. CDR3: CASSFSNIWSAGYTF. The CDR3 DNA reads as TGTGCCAGCAGCTTTTCAAACATATGGTCCGCCGGCTACACCTTC.

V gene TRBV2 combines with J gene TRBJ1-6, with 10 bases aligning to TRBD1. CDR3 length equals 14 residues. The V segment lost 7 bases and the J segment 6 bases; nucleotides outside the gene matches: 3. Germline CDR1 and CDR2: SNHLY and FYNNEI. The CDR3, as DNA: TGTGCCAGCAACCGGGACAGGGGTAATTCACCCCTCCACTTT. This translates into CASNRDRGNSPLHF.

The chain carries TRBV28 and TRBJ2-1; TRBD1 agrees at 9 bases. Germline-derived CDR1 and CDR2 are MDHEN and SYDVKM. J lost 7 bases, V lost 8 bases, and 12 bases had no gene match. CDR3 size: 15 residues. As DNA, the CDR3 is TGTGCCAGCTGGGTCAGGGGACAGGGTAGGAATGAGCAGTTCTTC. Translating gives CASWVRGQGRNEQFF.

CDR3 protein: CASSRRPQGDYYEQYF. The CDR3 DNA sequence: TGTGCCAGCAGTCGCCGCCCACAGGGCGATTACTACGAGCAGTACTTC. The V call is TRBV6-6, the J call TRBJ2-7; maybe TRBD1 (6 bases). The V gene lost 5 bases and the J gene lost 3 bases, with 20 bases spanning the gap. The CDR3 loop spans 16 amino acids. The germline gives CDR1 MNHNY, CDR2 SVGAGI (reference sequence).

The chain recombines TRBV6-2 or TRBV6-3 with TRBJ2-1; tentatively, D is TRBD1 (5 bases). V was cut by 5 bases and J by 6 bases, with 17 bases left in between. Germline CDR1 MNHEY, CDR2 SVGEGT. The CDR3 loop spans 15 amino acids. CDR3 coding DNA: TGTGCCAGCAGTAGAGACCCAAGGGGTGGCAATGAGCAGTTCTTC. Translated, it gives CASSRDPRGGNEQFF.

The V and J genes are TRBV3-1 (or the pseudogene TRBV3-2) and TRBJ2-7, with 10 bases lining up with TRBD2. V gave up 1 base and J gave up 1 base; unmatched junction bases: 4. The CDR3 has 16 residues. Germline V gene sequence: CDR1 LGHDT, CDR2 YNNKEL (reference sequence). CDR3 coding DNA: TGTGCCAGCAGCCAAGGCGGGACTAGCGCGTCCTACGAGCAGTACTTC. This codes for CASSQGGTSASYEQYF.

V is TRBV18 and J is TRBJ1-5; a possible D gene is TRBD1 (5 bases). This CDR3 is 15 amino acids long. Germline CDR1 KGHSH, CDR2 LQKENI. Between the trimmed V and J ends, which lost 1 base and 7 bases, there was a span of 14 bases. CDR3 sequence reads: CASSPLGVREQPQHF. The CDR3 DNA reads TGTGCCAGCTCACCACTGGGGGTCAGGGAACAGCCCCAGCATTTT.

The CDR3 sequence is CASPHGGDTGELFF. The CDR3 DNA reads TGTGCCAGCCCCCATGGAGGCGACACCGGGGAGCTGTTTTTT. The genes are TRBV27 and TRBJ2-2; TRBD2 might be the D (5 bases). V dropped 8 bases and J dropped 3 bases, with 13 bases sitting between them. This CDR3 contains 14 residues. The V gene's germline CDR1 is MNHEY and CDR2 SMNVEV (reference sequence).

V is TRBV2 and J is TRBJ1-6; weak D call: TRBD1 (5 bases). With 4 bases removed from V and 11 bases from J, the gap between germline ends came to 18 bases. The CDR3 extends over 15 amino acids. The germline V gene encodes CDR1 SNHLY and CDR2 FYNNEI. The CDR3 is CASSGSPRGETPLHF. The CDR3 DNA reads TGTGCCAGCAGTGGATCCCCAAGGGGAGAGACACCCCTCCACTTT.

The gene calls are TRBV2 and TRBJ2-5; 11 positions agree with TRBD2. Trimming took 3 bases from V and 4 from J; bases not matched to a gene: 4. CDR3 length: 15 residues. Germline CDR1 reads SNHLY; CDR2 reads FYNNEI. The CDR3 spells CASSDASGGRETQYF. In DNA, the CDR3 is TGTGCCAGCAGTGATGCTAGCGGGGGGAGAGAGACCCAGTACTTC.

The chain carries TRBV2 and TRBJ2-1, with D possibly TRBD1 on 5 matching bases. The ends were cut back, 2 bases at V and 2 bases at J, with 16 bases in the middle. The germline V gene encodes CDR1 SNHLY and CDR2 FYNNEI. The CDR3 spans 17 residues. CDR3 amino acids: CASSEYVGRVTYNEQFF. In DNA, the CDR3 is TGTGCCAGCAGTGAATACGTGGGCAGGGTAACCTACAATGAGCAGTTCTTC.

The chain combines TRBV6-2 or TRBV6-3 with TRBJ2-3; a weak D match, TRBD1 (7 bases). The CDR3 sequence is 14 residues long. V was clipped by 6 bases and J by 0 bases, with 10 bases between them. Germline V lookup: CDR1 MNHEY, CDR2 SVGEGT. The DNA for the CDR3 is TGTGCCAGCAGCAGGGGGGATAGCACAGATACGCAGTATTTT. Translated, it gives CASSRGDSTDTQYF.

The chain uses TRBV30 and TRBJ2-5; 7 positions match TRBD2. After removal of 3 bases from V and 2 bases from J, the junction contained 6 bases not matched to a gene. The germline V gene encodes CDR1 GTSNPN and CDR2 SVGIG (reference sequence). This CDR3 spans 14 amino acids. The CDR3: CAWRRAGSQETQYF. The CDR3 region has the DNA TGTGCCTGGAGACGAGCGGGGTCTCAAGAGACCCAGTACTTC.

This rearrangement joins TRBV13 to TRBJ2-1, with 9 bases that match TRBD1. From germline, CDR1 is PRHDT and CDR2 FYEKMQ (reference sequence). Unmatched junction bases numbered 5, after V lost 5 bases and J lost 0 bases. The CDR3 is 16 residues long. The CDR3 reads CASSGMDRGSYNEQFF. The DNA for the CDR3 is TGTGCCAGCAGCGGGATGGACAGGGGCTCCTACAATGAGCAGTTCTTC. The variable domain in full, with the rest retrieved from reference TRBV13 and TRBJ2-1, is AAGVIQSPRHLIKEKRETATLKCYPIPRHDTVYWYQQGPGQDPQFLISFYEKMQSDKGSIPDRFSAQQFSDYHSELNMSSLELGDSALYFCASSGMDRGSYNEQFFGPGTRLTVL.

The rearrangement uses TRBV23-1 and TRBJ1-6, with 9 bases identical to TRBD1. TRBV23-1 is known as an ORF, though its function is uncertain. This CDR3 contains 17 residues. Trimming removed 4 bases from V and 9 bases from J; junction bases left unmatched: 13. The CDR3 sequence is CASSPTRRDRESSPLHF. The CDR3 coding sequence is TGCGCCAGCAGTCCAACACGCCGGGACAGGGAAAGTTCACCCCTCCACTTT.

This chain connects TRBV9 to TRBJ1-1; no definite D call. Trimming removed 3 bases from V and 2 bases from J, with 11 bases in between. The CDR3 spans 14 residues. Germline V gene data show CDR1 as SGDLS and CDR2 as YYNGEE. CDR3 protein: CASSANTANTEAFF. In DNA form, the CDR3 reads TGTGCCAGCAGCGCCAACACAGCAAACACTGAAGCTTTCTTT.

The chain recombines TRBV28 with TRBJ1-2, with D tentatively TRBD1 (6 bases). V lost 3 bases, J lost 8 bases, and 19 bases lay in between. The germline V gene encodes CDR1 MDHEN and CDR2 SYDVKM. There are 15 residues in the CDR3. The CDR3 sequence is CASSLGGGYLPGYTF. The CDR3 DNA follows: TGTGCCAGCAGTTTGGGGGGGGGCTACCTCCCGGGCTACACCTTC.